This TCR beta chain was recovered during a study of shared clonotypes between healthy human individuals. CDR1 and CDR2 (germline): MGHDK, SYGVNS. The trim removed 2 bases at V and 5 bases at J, leaving 7 bases unmatched. This CDR3 has 15 amino acids. Findings of the study overall: A few donors had around 5.2% of their naive CD4 clonotypes in common.

This table comes from immunoSEQ multiplex PCR, and its TCRdb copy is limited to in-frame clones, with some not included. The repertoire has about 990,000 clones, around three quarters of them found once; the top ten carry 0.61%. In its sample, this clone was seen once. Its antigen is as yet unknown. Sequencing was done on a sample of memory CD4+ T cells from PBMCs. Subset noted: CD45RA-negative fraction. The TCR originated in a man younger than 35 in good health. Some clones in this sample may be carry-over from other donors' samples. V usage is TRBV25-1 and J usage is TRBJ2-5, with TRBD2 identical over 8 bases. CDR3 sequence: CASSEVRQRGETQYF. The CDR3 coding sequence is TGTGCCAGCAGTGAAGTGCGTCAGCGGGGGGAGACCCAGTACTTC.